This is a list of T cell receptor beta chains from one sample in a study of T cells in Graves' hyperthyroidism and ophthalmopathy. TCRdb re-analysed the multiplex PCR reads in MiXCR, keeping a single row per CDR3 protein. The sample shows some 250,000 distinct CDR3 sequences, 13% to 15% of them seen only once. Sequencing was carried out using blood. The receptors come from a woman aged 40 to 50 with Graves' hyperthyroidism that later progressed to Graves' ophthalmopathy. Each CDR3 is given with its conserved first and last residue. The D gene is left open where the match is weak. Only part of the rows carry a size: once, few, many, or a class if the clone is expanded.

d_gene | j_gene | abundance | v_gene | CDR3aa | CDR3nt
TRBD2 | TRBJ2-7 | many | TRBV6-5 | CASSYAVGREQYF | TGTGCCAGCAGTTACGCTGTCGGGAGGGAGCAGTACTTC
. | TRBJ1-3 | many | TRBV12-3/TRBV12-4 | CASRLSGNTIYF | TGTGCCAGCAGACTCTCTGGAAACACCATATATTTT
. | TRBJ1-3 | many | TRBV6-5 | CASSYSRGGQGGNTIYF | TGTGCCAGCAGTTACTCGAGGGGAGGGCAGGGGGGAAACACCATATATTTT
. | TRBJ2-2 | many | TRBV10-2 | CASRVVGADTGELFF | TGCGCCAGCAGAGTGGTGGGAGCTGACACCGGGGAGCTGTTTTTT
TRBD2 | TRBJ2-1 | . | TRBV5-1 | CASSTLAGGNEQFF | TGCGCCAGCAGCACACTAGCGGGAGGCAATGAGCAGTTCTTC
TRBD1 | TRBJ2-1 | . | TRBV9 | CASSANRGTYNEQFF | TGTGCCAGCAGCGCCAACAGGGGAACCTACAATGAGCAGTTCTTC
. | TRBJ1-1 | many | TRBV19 | CASSLLSNTEAFF | TGTGCCAGTAGTCTACTCTCGAACACTGAAGCTTTCTTT
. | TRBJ1-4 | many | TRBV30 | CAWREGEKLFF | TGTGCCTGGAGAGAGGGCGAAAAACTGTTTTTT
. | TRBJ1-2 | many | TRBV12-3/TRBV12-4 | CASSYPDRTSPYGYTF | TGTGCCAGCAGTTATCCCGACCGGACAAGCCCTTATGGCTACACCTTC
TRBD1 | TRBJ2-7 | many | TRBV2 | CASLPRTGPYEQYF | TGTGCCAGCCTTCCTAGGACAGGACCCTACGAGCAGTACTTC
. | TRBJ2-3 | . | TRBV29-1 | CSAGGGLGTDTQYF | TGCAGCGCCGGCGGGGGCCTCGGCACAGATACGCAGTATTTT
. | TRBJ2-3 | few | TRBV5-1 | CASSLGQLNTDTQYF | TGCGCCAGCAGCTTGGGACAGCTTAACACAGATACGCAGTATTTT
. | TRBJ1-3 | many | TRBV5-1 | CASSLGGSGNTIYF | TGCGCCAGCAGCTTGGGGGGCTCTGGAAACACCATATATTTT
TRBD2 | TRBJ2-7 | few | TRBV4-1 | CASSSRTSGASYEQYF | TGCGCCAGCAGCTCTCGGACTAGTGGGGCCTCCTACGAGCAGTACTTC
. | TRBJ2-5 | many | TRBV12-3/TRBV12-4 | CASSSGTAGETQYF | TGTGCCAGCAGTTCCGGGACTGCGGGAGAGACCCAGTACTTC
TRBD1 | TRBJ2-7 | many | TRBV28 | CASRKQGANYEQYF | TGTGCCAGCAGGAAACAGGGGGCCAACTACGAGCAGTACTTC
. | TRBJ2-1 | few | TRBV28 | CASSFRFGNEQFF | TGTGCCAGCAGCTTTAGGTTCGGGAATGAGCAGTTCTTC
. | TRBJ1-4 | many | TRBV12-3/TRBV12-4 | CASSFWGESTGKLFF | TGTGCCAGCAGTTTCTGGGGGGAATCCACGGGAAAACTGTTTTTT
. | TRBJ2-1 | many | TRBV15 | CATSYPRQLDRYYNEQFF | TGTGCCACCAGCTACCCGCGACAATTAGACAGATACTACAATGAGCAGTTCTTC
. | TRBJ2-1 | . | TRBV5-6 | CASSLDLTRSYNEQFF | TGTGCCAGCAGCTTGGATCTAACGCGCTCCTACAATGAGCAGTTCTTC
. | TRBJ2-3 | many | TRBV20-1 | CSASFRASTDTQYF | TGCAGTGCTAGTTTTCGGGCAAGCACAGATACGCAGTATTTT
. | TRBJ2-1 | . | TRBV13 | CASSNRDNGGNEQLF | TGTGCCAGCAGCAACCGGGACAACGGGGGCAATGAGCAGCTCTTC
TRBD2 | TRBJ2-3 | many | TRBV28 | CASSHSGRVTDTQYF | TGTGCCAGCAGTCATAGCGGGAGAGTCACAGATACGCAGTATTTT
TRBD2 | TRBJ2-4 | many | TRBV25-1 | CASSARYREGIQYF | TGTGCCAGCAGTGCCCGATATAGGGAGGGCATTCAGTACTTC
. | TRBJ2-5 | many | TRBV27 | CASSPSYAARLRETQYF | TGTGCCAGCAGCCCCTCCTATGCGGCCCGCCTGAGAGAGACCCAGTACTTC
. | TRBJ2-1 | many | TRBV5-1 | CASSFQGPYNEQFF | TGCGCCAGCAGCTTCCAGGGGCCCTACAATGAGCAGTTCTTC
. | TRBJ2-5 | . | TRBV19 | CASSIVPRETQYF | TGTGCCAGTAGTATCGTACCCCGGGAGACCCAGTACTTC
TRBD1 | TRBJ2-5 | many | TRBV5-1 | CASSSLRIGQGIQETQYF | TGCGCCAGCAGCTCCCTACGTATAGGACAGGGGATCCAAGAGACCCAGTACTTC
TRBD1 | TRBJ1-1 | many | TRBV6-5 | CASSYSAHGTGANTEAFF | TGTGCCAGCAGTTACTCGGCCCACGGGACAGGGGCGAACACTGAAGCTTTCTTT
TRBD1 | TRBJ1-4 | many | TRBV6-1 | CASSGRTGGNEKLFF | TGTGCCAGCAGCGGCCGGACAGGGGGGAATGAAAAACTGTTTTTT
TRBD2 | TRBJ2-1 | few | TRBV28 | CAWGGVSYNEQFF | TGTGCCTGGGGGGGAGTCTCATACAATGAGCAGTTCTTC
. | TRBJ2-1 | many | TRBV20-1 | CSAERGTDEQFF | TGCAGTGCAGAGAGGGGAACAGATGAGCAGTTCTTC